The subject of this entry is one T cell receptor (beta chain). Its antigen is still unknown. The CDR3 is made up of 18 amino acids. The V gene's germline CDR1 is MNHNY and CDR2 SVGAGI (reference sequence). Trimming took 6 bases from V and 0 from J; bases not matched to a gene: 12. These data belong to a study of Graves' ophthalmopathy and Graves' hyperthyroidism. In the study overall: Ophthalmopathy not arising within 18 months of follow-up defined hyperthyroidism as stable. Points from the study as a whole: In blood appeared most of the expanded thyroid clonotypes whose frequency exceeded 0.001.

Among the hyperthyroidism patients, all were newly diagnosed, aged 18 to 65, with under 2 months' duration. Orbital computed tomography and thyroid ultrasound, along with TRAb, serum thyroxine and clinical symptoms, underpinned diagnosis. The TCR beta CDR3 regions underwent amplification from RNA transcripts. HTBI primers were employed in first-round RT-PCR, then a second-round multiplex PCR followed. TCRdb analysed the multiplex PCR reads with MiXCR anew, one entry per CDR3 protein. The sample consists of around 1.1 million distinct CDR3 sequences, 35% to 40% of them appearing once. The V and J genes are TRBV6-6 and TRBJ2-7, with 12 bases fitting TRBD1. The material sequenced was peripheral blood or thyroid tissue (not recorded which). The clonotype originates from an adult man with Graves' hyperthyroidism. Here the CDR3 DNA reads TGTGCCAGCAGGTCCGGGACAGGGGGCATCGAAAACTCCTACGAGCAGTACTTC. Translating it yields CASRSGTGGIENSYEQYF.